Each of the 26 T cell receptor beta chains below was sequenced from the same sample in a study of blood T cell repertoires in COVID-19. The data were produced by immunoSEQ multiplex PCR, yet TCRdb's version contains in-frame clones alone and is incomplete. The sample has about 220,000 clones, roughly 80% seen once. The specimen was peripheral blood. The source of these receptors is an older woman with acute or convalescent COVID-19.

DNA for the CDR3: TGCGCCAGCAGCCAAGAATATCAGGGGATGAACACTGAAGCTTTCTTT. Amino acids: CASSQEYQGMNTEAFF. The V gene is TRBV4-1, the J gene TRBJ1-1; D is possibly TRBD1 (6 bases). This CDR3 spans 16 amino acids. Germline values: CDR1 MGHRA, CDR2 YSYEKL. V lost 0 bases, J lost 0 bases, and 11 bases lay in between.

The V call is TRBV6-5, the J call TRBJ1-1, with 11 bases that match TRBD1. The CDR3 sequence is 13 residues long. The germline CDR1 and CDR2 sequences are MNHEY and SVGAGI. The J segment lost 5 bases and the V segment lost 6 bases, leaving 2 bases of the junction unmatched. The CDR3 DNA reads TGTGCCAGCAGGGACAGGGGGCGAACTGAAGCTTTCTTT. This codes for CASRDRGRTEAFF.

V is TRBV19 and J is TRBJ2-2; D is unresolved. Trimming removed 6 bases from V and 5 bases from J, with 4 bases in between. CDR1 and CDR2 from the germline V gene are LNHDA and SQIVND (reference sequence). CDR3 length: 11 amino acids. CDR3 residues: CASSQTGELFF. The CDR3 region has the DNA TGTGCCAGTAGCCAGACCGGGGAGCTGTTTTTT.

The chain carries TRBV27 and TRBJ2-3; D is unclear. The CDR3 has 13 residues. Looked up from germline, CDR1 is MNHEY and CDR2 is SMNVEV (reference sequence). The germline V and J ends were trimmed by 2 bases and 6 bases, with 9 bases remaining between them. The CDR3 DNA reads as TGTGCCAGCAGTTTACGACTCTCCGATACGCAGTATTTT. Its translation is CASSLRLSDTQYF.

This clone turned up a few times. The chain joins TRBV5-1 to TRBJ1-5; unclear D gene. CDR1 is SGHRS and CDR2 is YFSETQ in the germline V gene. Trimming removed 0 bases at V and 6 bases at J, with 13 bases between. The CDR3 extends over 15 amino acids. The CDR3 reads CASSLGGREGQPQHF. The CDR3 DNA sequence: TGCGCCAGCAGCTTGGGAGGGAGAGAGGGTCAGCCCCAGCATTTT. The whole variable domain, filled in from reference TRBV5-1 and TRBJ1-5, reads KAGVTQTPRYLIKTRGQQVTLSCSPISGHRSVSWYQQTPGQGLQFLFEYFSETQRNKGNFPGRFSGRQFSNSRSEMNVSTLELGDSALYLCASSLGGREGQPQHFGDGTRLSIL.

The chain employs TRBV2 and TRBJ2-7, with 9 bases aligning to TRBD1. This CDR3 has 14 amino acids. Germline V gene sequence: CDR1 SNHLY, CDR2 FYNNEI. V dropped 4 bases and J dropped 1; count of bases not matched to a gene: 2. The CDR3 loop reads CASSGGTGSYEQYF. The CDR3 DNA follows: TGTGCCAGCAGTGGCGGGACAGGGTCCTACGAGCAGTACTTC.

The chain has TRBV7-2 and TRBJ2-3; D gene ambiguous. CDR3 size: 15 residues. V shed 3 bases and J shed 2 bases, with 12 bases lying between them. Germline V gives CDR1 SGHTA, CDR2 FQGNSA. The CDR3 region has the DNA TGTGCCAGCAGCTTGATCTCCAGTACCACAGATACGCAGTATTTT. This gives the protein CASSLISSTTDTQYF.

This chain uses TRBV7-9 with TRBJ1-2, with TRBD1 as a possible D gene (5 bases). The ends were cut back, 0 bases at V and 4 bases at J, with 9 bases in the middle. Germline loops: CDR1 SEHNR, CDR2 FQNEAQ (reference sequence). CDR3 length: 14 residues. CDR3 sequence reads: CASSLAGGSYGYTF. The DNA of the CDR3 is TGTGCCAGCAGCTTAGCGGGGGGTTCCTATGGCTACACCTTC. Together with reference TRBV7-9 and TRBJ1-2, the CDR3 gives the full variable domain: DTGVSQNPRHKITKRGQNVTFRCDPISEHNRLYWYRQTLGQGPEFLTYFQNEAQLEKSRLLSDRFSAERPKGSFSTLEIQRTEQGDSAMYLCASSLAGGSYGYTFGSGTRLTVV.

The rearrangement uses TRBV6-2 or TRBV6-3 and TRBJ2-2, with 12 bases identical to TRBD2. Germline V gene lookup returns CDR1 MNHEY and CDR2 SVGEGT. After removal of 5 bases from V and 4 bases from J, the junction contained 2 bases not matched to a gene. The CDR3 spans 15 residues. The CDR3, as DNA: TGTGCCAGCAGTCAACTAGCGGGGGGCACCGGGGAGCTGTTTTTT. This gives the protein CASSQLAGGTGELFF.

This clone appeared a few times. The gene calls are TRBV6-5 and TRBJ1-1; no clear D. From germline, CDR1 is MNHEY and CDR2 SVGAGI. The CDR3 consists of 15 residues. V was shortened by 5 bases and J by 1 base, with 14 bases between the two germline ends. The CDR3 DNA sequence: TGTGCCAGCAGTCGAAACGGGATCCGGAACACTGAAGCTTTCTTT. Amino acids: CASSRNGIRNTEAFF.

This CDR3 reads CASNPSGGANEQFF. CDR3 bases: TGTGCCAGTAACCCCAGCGGGGGGGCCAATGAGCAGTTCTTC. V and J are TRBV19 and TRBJ2-1; 10 nucleotides line up with TRBD2. Per the germline V gene, CDR1 is LNHDA and CDR2 is SQIVND (reference sequence). V shed 7 bases and J 6 bases; nucleotides not matched to a gene: 6. This CDR3 has 14 amino acids. The full variable domain, in which reference TRBV19 and TRBJ2-1 provide the parts outside the CDR3, is DGGITQSPKYLFRKEGQNVTLSCEQNLNHDAMYWYRQDPGQGLRLIYYSQIVNDFQKGDIAEGYSVSREKKESFPLTVTSAQKNPTAFYLCASNPSGGANEQFFGPGTRLTVL.

This chain links TRBV5-1 with TRBJ1-3; D may be TRBD1 (5 bases). Germline V lookup: CDR1 SGHRS, CDR2 YFSETQ. This CDR3 comprises 12 residues. V lost 4 bases and J 8 bases, leaving 10 bases between the germline ends. The CDR3 DNA reads TGCGCCAGCAGCAGCGGGGGGGACACCATATATTTT. The encoded protein is CASSSGGDTIYF.

The V call is TRBV7-2, the J call TRBJ1-4; D not resolved. This CDR3 is built from 15 residues. V lost 5 bases and J 0 bases, leaving 10 bases between the germline ends. Germline CDR1 SGHTA, CDR2 FQGNSA. Here the CDR3 reads CASSKNGATNEKLFF. The CDR3, as DNA: TGTGCCAGCAGCAAAAACGGTGCAACTAATGAAAAACTGTTTTTT.

For the CDR3, the DNA is TGTGCCAGCAGCTTAGGGCTGGCAGGGGGCGGCACAGATACGCAGTATTTT. Translation: CASSLGLAGGGTDTQYF. The genes are TRBV7-2 and TRBJ2-3; 8 positions match TRBD1. The CDR3 is 17 residues long. Losses at the gene ends were 1 base for V and 1 base for J; bases not matched to a gene: 7. Per germline, CDR1 SGHTA and CDR2 FQGNSA.

J is TRBJ2-5 and V is TRBV5-4; 9 bases are a match to TRBD2. CDR1 is SGHNT, CDR2 YYREEE, per germline (reference sequence). Germline trimming cut 0 bases from V and 13 bases from J; bases unmatched to any gene: 7. The CDR3 is made up of 13 amino acids. The CDR3 spells CASSLAGVSGGYF. CDR3 in DNA: TGTGCCAGCAGCTTGGCCGGGGTTAGCGGGGGGTACTTC. The variable domain in full, with the rest retrieved from reference TRBV5-4 and TRBJ2-5, is ETGVTQSPTHLIKTRGQQVTLRCSSQSGHNTVSWYQQALGQGPQFIFQYYREEENGRGNFPPRFSGLQFPNYSSELNVNALELDDSALYLCASSLAGVSGGYFGPGTRLLVL.

This clone was found once. V and J are TRBV2 and TRBJ2-7, with D unresolved. There are 12 residues in the CDR3. The V end lost 4 bases, the J end lost 5 bases, and 9 bases lay between the germline ends. Germline assignment: CDR1 SNHLY and CDR2 FYNNEI. Here the CDR3 reads CASSVQVHEQYF. The CDR3, as DNA: TGTGCCAGCAGTGTGCAGGTCCACGAGCAGTACTTC.

This clone was detected only once. The chain recombines TRBV4-1 with TRBJ1-4; tentative D call: TRBD1 (6 bases). The CDR3 contains 14 residues. Trimming left V 0 bases short and J 8 bases short, with 10 bases between. Germline V gene lookup returns CDR1 MGHRA and CDR2 YSYEKL. CDR3 nucleotides: TGCGCCAGCAGCCAAGATACGGGACAAGAAAAACTGTTTTTT. The encoded protein is CASSQDTGQEKLFF.

The chain uses TRBV12-2 and TRBJ2-7; no DNA check was done on the table's D call, TRBD2. TRBV12-2 is reported as a pseudogene. The CDR3 extends over 17 amino acids. CDR3 sequence: CASRQSMRPSGVNEQYF. CDR3 coding DNA: TGTGCAAGTCGTCAGTCCATGAGACCCAGCGGGGTCAACGAGCAGTACTTC.

This clone appeared once. V usage is TRBV5-4 and J usage is TRBJ1-4; 9 nucleotides agree with TRBD1. V was pared by 2 bases and J by 8 bases, with 7 bases of the junction left unmatched. Germline lookup yields CDR1 SGHNT and CDR2 YYREEE (reference sequence). CDR3 length equals 15 residues. For the CDR3, the DNA is TGTGCCAGCAGCTTTTCAGGACAGGGGAGCGAAAAACTGTTTTTT. Protein product: CASSFSGQGSEKLFF.

The rearrangement joins TRBV10-3 to TRBJ2-1, with 7 bases that match TRBD2. CDR3 length equals 13 residues. Losses at the gene ends were 8 bases for V and 1 base for J; bases not matched to a gene: 2. Germline V gene sequence: CDR1 ENHRY, CDR2 SYGVKD. The CDR3 protein is CAIRGDSYNEQFF. In nucleotides, the CDR3 is TGTGCCATCCGGGGGGATTCCTACAATGAGCAGTTCTTC.

This chain connects TRBV6-1 to TRBJ1-5, with TRBD1 identical over 7 bases. The CDR3 is made up of 14 amino acids. CDR1 and CDR2 from the germline V gene are MNHNS and SASEGT. V lost 3 bases to trimming and J lost 6 bases; unmatched junction nucleotides: 5. The CDR3 protein is CASSDRQGTQPQHF. The CDR3 DNA reads TGTGCCAGCAGTGATCGACAGGGTACTCAGCCCCAGCATTTT.

The chain uses TRBV15 and TRBJ1-5; TRBD1 is a possible D gene (5 bases). The germline V gene has CDR1 LNHNV and CDR2 YYDKDF (reference sequence). Between the trimmed V and J ends, which lost 5 bases and 1 base, there was a span of 18 bases. The CDR3 is 17 residues long. The CDR3 is CATSLLRGGGSNQPQHF. CDR3 DNA sequence: TGTGCCACCAGCCTTCTTAGGGGCGGAGGGAGCAATCAGCCCCAGCATTTT.

This clone was picked up many times. V usage is TRBV9 and J usage is TRBJ2-2, with 8 bases matching TRBD2. Looked up from germline, CDR1 is SGDLS and CDR2 is YYNGEE. V was clipped by 1 base and J by 6 bases; unmatched bases: 8. The CDR3 totals 16 residues. The CDR3 nucleotides are TGTGCCAGCAGCGTAATACCGGCGGGGGGCTCCGGGGAGCTGTTTTTT. Encoded protein: CASSVIPAGGSGELFF.

This chain uses TRBV19 with TRBJ2-1; a weak D match, TRBD2 (6 bases). The CDR3 is made up of 14 amino acids. Germline-derived CDR1 and CDR2 are LNHDA and SQIVND (reference sequence). V was pared by 1 base and J by 8 bases, with 12 bases between. The CDR3 protein is CASSIVGRLDEQFF. The CDR3 DNA follows: TGTGCCAGTAGTATAGTTGGGAGGTTGGATGAGCAGTTCTTC.

This sequence joins TRBV11-2 and TRBJ2-2, with TRBD2 identical over 10 bases. The CDR3 has 16 amino acids. Germline V gene data show CDR1 as SGHAT and CDR2 as FQNNGV. J gave up 6 bases and V 5 bases, and 9 bases lay outside the gene matches. Here the CDR3 reads CASSVRSGGFAGELFF. The CDR3 region has the DNA TGTGCCAGCAGCGTGCGTAGCGGGGGGTTCGCCGGGGAGCTGTTTTTT.

The rearrangement uses TRBV5-6 and TRBJ2-1, with 13 bases lining up with TRBD2. The CDR3 spans 16 residues. With V trimmed by 4 bases and J by 10 bases, 11 bases remained unmatched. Germline V lookup: CDR1 SGHDT, CDR2 YYEEEE. In DNA, the CDR3 is TGTGCCAGCAGCGAAAGAAAGACTAGCGGGGGGACCGAGCAGTTCTTC. It codes for CASSERKTSGGTEQFF.